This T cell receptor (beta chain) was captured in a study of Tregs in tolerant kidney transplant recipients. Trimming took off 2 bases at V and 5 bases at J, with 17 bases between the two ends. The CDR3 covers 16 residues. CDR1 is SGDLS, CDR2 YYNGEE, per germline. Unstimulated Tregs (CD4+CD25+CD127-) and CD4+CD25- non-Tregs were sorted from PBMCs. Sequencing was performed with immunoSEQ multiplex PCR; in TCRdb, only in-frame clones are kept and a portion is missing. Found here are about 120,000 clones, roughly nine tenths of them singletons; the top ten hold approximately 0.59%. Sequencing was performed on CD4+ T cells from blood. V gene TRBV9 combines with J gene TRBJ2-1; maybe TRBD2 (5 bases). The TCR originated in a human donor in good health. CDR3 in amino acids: CASSVRTGGPDNEQFF. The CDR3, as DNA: TGTGCCAGCAGCGTCCGGACTGGAGGCCCAGACAATGAGCAGTTCTTC.